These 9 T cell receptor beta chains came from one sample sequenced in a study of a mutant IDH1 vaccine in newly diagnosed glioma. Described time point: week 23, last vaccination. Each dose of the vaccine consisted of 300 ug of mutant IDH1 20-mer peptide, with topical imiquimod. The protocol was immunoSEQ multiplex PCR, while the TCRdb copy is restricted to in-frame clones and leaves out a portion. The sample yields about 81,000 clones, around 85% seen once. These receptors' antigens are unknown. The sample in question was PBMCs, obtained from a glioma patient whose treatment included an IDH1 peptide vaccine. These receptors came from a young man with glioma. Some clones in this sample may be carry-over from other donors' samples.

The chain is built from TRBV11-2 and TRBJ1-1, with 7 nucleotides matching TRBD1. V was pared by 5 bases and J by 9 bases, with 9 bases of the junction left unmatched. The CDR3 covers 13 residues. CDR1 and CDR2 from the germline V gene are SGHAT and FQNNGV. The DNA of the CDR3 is TGTGCCAGCAGCCCAGGGACAGTGAGGAAAGCTTTCTTT. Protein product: CASSPGTVRKAFF.

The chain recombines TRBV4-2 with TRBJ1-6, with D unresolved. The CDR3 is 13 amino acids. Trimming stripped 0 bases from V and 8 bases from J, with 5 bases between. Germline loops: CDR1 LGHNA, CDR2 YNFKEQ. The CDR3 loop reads CASSQESDSPLHF. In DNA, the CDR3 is TGTGCCAGCAGCCAAGAATCCGATTCACCCCTCCACTTT.

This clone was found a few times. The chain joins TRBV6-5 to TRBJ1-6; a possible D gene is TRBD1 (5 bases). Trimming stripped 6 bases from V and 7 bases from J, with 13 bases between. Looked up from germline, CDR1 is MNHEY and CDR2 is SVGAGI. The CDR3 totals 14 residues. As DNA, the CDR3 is TGTGCCAGCAGCCAAGACAGATTAAATTCACCCCTCCACTTT. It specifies CASSQDRLNSPLHF.

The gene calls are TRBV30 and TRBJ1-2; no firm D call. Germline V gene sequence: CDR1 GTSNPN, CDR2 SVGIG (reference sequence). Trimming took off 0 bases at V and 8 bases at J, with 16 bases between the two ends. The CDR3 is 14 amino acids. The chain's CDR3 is CAWSVNWEGKGYTF. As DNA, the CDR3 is TGTGCCTGGAGTGTAAACTGGGAGGGCAAAGGCTACACCTTC. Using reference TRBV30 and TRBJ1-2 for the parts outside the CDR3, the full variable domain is SQTIHQWPATLVQPVGSPLSLECTVEGTSNPNLYWYRQAAGRGLQLLFYSVGIGQISSEVPQNLSASRPQDRQFILSSKKLLLSDSGFYLCAWSVNWEGKGYTFGSGTRLTVV.

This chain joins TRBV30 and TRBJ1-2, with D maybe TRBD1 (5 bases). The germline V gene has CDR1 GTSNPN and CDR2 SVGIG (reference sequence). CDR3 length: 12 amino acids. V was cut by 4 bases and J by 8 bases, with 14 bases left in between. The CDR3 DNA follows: TGTGCCTGGACCCCCGAGGGGCACGGCTACACCTTC. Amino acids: CAWTPEGHGYTF.

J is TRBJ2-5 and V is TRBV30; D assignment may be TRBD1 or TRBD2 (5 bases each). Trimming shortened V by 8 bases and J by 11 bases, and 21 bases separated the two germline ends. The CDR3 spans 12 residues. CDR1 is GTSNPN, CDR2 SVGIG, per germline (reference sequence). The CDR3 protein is CALGVTMGEQYF. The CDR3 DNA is TGTGCCCTCGGTGTAACTATGGGGGAGCAGTACTTC.

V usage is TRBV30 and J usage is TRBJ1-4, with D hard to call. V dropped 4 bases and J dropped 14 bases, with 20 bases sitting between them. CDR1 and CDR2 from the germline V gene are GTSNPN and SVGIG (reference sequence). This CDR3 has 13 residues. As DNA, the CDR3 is TGTGCCTGGACAGATCTAATGAACTCTTTCCTGTTTTTT. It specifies CAWTDLMNSFLFF.

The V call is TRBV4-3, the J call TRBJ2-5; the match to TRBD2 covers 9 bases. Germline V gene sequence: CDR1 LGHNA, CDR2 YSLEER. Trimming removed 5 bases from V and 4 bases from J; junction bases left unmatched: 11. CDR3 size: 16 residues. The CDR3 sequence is CASSSGERGALETQYF. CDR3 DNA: TGCGCCAGCAGCTCGGGGGAGCGGGGGGCCCTAGAGACCCAGTACTTC.

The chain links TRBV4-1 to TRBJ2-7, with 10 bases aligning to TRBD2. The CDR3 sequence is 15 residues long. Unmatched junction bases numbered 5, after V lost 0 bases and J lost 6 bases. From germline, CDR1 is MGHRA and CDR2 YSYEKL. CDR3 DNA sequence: TGCGCCAGCAGCCAAGATCCTAGCGGGAGTCGCGAGCAGTACTTC. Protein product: CASSQDPSGSREQYF.